Below are 26 T cell receptor beta chains sequenced from a single sample in a study of beta chain features in type 1 diabetes. No antigens are known for them. Study outcomes and limitations: When Type 1 diabetes patients were examined, their TCRB CDR3s proved moderately but significantly shorter in all four CD4+ subsets.

The isolated RNA, all of it, was reverse transcribed, so expressed TCRB transcripts were what got sequenced. Some clones are missing from TCRdb's copy, which holds only in-frame ones; the method was immunoSEQ multiplex PCR. The data hold 23,000 or so clones, with around 68% observed a single time. The sequenced material came from Tregs from blood. The receptor source for this set is a man between 18 and 29 years old with type 1 diabetes.

The V gene is TRBV19, the J gene TRBJ1-5, with 10 nucleotides matching TRBD1. The germline V gene has CDR1 LNHDA and CDR2 SQIVND (reference sequence). The CDR3 contains 15 residues. V lost 2 bases to trimming and J lost 4 bases; unmatched junction nucleotides: 2. For the CDR3, the DNA is TGTGCCAGTAGTATACCGGGACAGGGGAATCAGCCCCAGCATTTT. It encodes CASSIPGQGNQPQHF. Complete variable domain (other parts from reference TRBV19 and TRBJ1-5): DGGITQSPKYLFRKEGQNVTLSCEQNLNHDAMYWYRQDPGQGLRLIYYSQIVNDFQKGDIAEGYSVSREKKESFPLTVTSAQKNPTAFYLCASSIPGQGNQPQHFGDGTRLSIL.

This clone was observed a single time. The rearrangement joins TRBV19 to TRBJ2-7; perhaps TRBD1 as D (6 bases). In germline, CDR1 is LNHDA, CDR2 SQIVND (reference sequence). The CDR3 length is 13 residues. Trimming cost V 4 bases and J 7 bases, with 14 bases left between them. CDR3 sequence: CASSSNRVSEQYF. DNA of the CDR3: TGTGCCAGTAGTAGCAACAGGGTGAGTGAGCAGTACTTC.

The rearrangement joins TRBV28 to TRBJ2-1; D is uncertain. The CDR3 totals 14 residues. Germline lookup yields CDR1 MDHEN and CDR2 SYDVKM. Trimming cost V 2 bases and J 9 bases, with 14 bases left between them. CDR3 region: CASSLGNPGGEQFF. CDR3 DNA: TGTGCCAGCAGTTTAGGAAATCCTGGCGGTGAGCAGTTCTTC.

This clone was seen just once. CDR3 sequence reads: CASSVDMNTEAFF. The CDR3 DNA sequence: TGTGCCAGCAGCGTAGACATGAACACTGAAGCTTTCTTT. The chain links TRBV9 to TRBJ1-1, with D unresolved. The V gene's germline CDR1 is SGDLS and CDR2 YYNGEE. Trimming pared 0 bases from V and 0 bases from J, leaving 3 bases between. The length of the CDR3 is 13 residues.

The chain links TRBV19 to TRBJ1-5; TRBD1 aligns across 7 bases. Trimming removed 6 bases from V and 4 bases from J; junction bases left unmatched: 6. The CDR3 runs 14 residues. Germline V CDR1 and CDR2: LNHDA, SQIVND (reference sequence). CDR3 sequence: CASSRGQINQPQHF. Here the CDR3 DNA reads TGTGCCAGTAGCAGGGGACAGATTAATCAGCCCCAGCATTTT.

The genes are TRBV7-2 and TRBJ2-7, with 15 bases aligning to TRBD2. This CDR3 region has 18 residues. The V gene end was trimmed by 0 bases and the J gene end by 2 bases; junction bases not matched to a gene: 5. Germline V gene data show CDR1 as SGHTA and CDR2 as FQGNSA. The CDR3 DNA sequence: TGTGCCAGCAGCTTAGCGGGACTAGCGGGGGGTATAACCTACGAGCAGTACTTC. This gives the protein CASSLAGLAGGITYEQYF.

The chain has TRBV7-2 and TRBJ2-1; 10 nucleotides match TRBD2. V shed 1 base, J shed 13 bases, and the junction held 4 bases outside the gene matches. The CDR3 runs to 13 residues. Germline CDR1 SGHTA, CDR2 FQGNSA. This CDR3 is CASSLGLAGSQFF. The CDR3 DNA follows: TGTGCCAGCAGCTTAGGACTAGCGGGTTCACAGTTCTTC. Using reference TRBV7-2 and TRBJ2-1 for the parts outside the CDR3, the full variable domain is GAGVSQSPSNKVTEKGKDVELRCDPISGHTALYWYRQSLGQGLEFLIYFQGNSAPDKSGLPSDRFSAERTGGSVSTLTIQRTQQEDSAVYLCASSLGLAGSQFFGPGTRLTVL.

The chain recombines TRBV18 with TRBJ2-5; D might be TRBD1 (7 bases). Germline values: CDR1 KGHSH, CDR2 LQKENI. The ends were cut back, 3 bases at V and 5 bases at J, with 13 bases in the middle. This CDR3 has 14 residues. CDR3 loop: CASSPGQRAETQYF. The CDR3 region has the DNA TGTGCCAGCTCACCGGGACAGCGGGCGGAGACCCAGTACTTC.

The chain combines TRBV30 with TRBJ2-2; maybe TRBD2 (5 bases). V was cut by 4 bases and J by 7 bases, with 13 bases left in between. Germline-derived CDR1 and CDR2 are GTSNPN and SVGIG (reference sequence). The CDR3 is made up of 13 amino acids. In DNA form, the CDR3 reads TGTGCCTGGACCACTAGGGCGGGCGGGGAGCTGTTTTTT. Translating gives CAWTTRAGGELFF.

J is TRBJ2-1 and V is TRBV19, with 10 bases fitting TRBD2. Trimming took 7 bases from V and 4 from J; bases not matched to a gene: 7. The CDR3 is made up of 15 amino acids. CDR1 and CDR2 from the germline V gene are LNHDA and SQIVND (reference sequence). The CDR3 loop is CASTYSGGFYNEQFF. CDR3 nucleotides: TGTGCCAGTACCTATAGCGGGGGGTTTTACAATGAGCAGTTCTTC. The full variable domain, its missing parts supplied by reference TRBV19 and TRBJ2-1, is DGGITQSPKYLFRKEGQNVTLSCEQNLNHDAMYWYRQDPGQGLRLIYYSQIVNDFQKGDIAEGYSVSREKKESFPLTVTSAQKNPTAFYLCASTYSGGFYNEQFFGPGTRLTVL.

This chain joins TRBV5-1 and TRBJ2-7; no reliable D call. Germline V gene sequence: CDR1 SGHRS, CDR2 YFSETQ. Trimming removed 5 bases from V and 6 bases from J, with 15 bases in between. The CDR3 consists of 13 residues. CDR3: CASRPHDPGEQYF. CDR3 sequence (DNA): TGCGCCAGCAGACCCCACGATCCGGGCGAGCAGTACTTC.

The chain employs TRBV29-1 and TRBJ2-5, with D perhaps matching TRBD2 (5 bases). V gave up 4 bases and J gave up 5 bases, with 11 bases separating them. Germline-derived CDR1 and CDR2 are SQVTM and ANQGSEA. The CDR3 covers 12 residues. The CDR3 region has the DNA TGCAGCGTTGGCAATAGAGGGGAGACCCAGTACTTC. Encoded protein: CSVGNRGETQYF. Full variable domain (missing parts from reference TRBV29-1 and TRBJ2-5): SAVISQKPSRDICQRGTSLTIQCQVDSQVTMMFWYRQQPGQSLTLIATANQGSEATYESGFVIDKFPISRPNLTFSTLTVSNMSPEDSSIYLCSVGNRGETQYFGPGTRLLVL.

The rearrangement links TRBV28 to TRBJ1-5; D is ambiguous. Germline CDR1 MDHEN, CDR2 SYDVKM. The V gene lost 6 bases and the J gene lost 0 bases, with 3 bases spanning the gap. The CDR3 runs to 12 residues. This chain's CDR3 is CASSYSNQPQHF. The CDR3 DNA reads TGTGCCAGCAGCTATAGCAATCAGCCCCAGCATTTT.

This clone was counted only a few times. In DNA form, the CDR3 reads TGTGCCAGCAGTTCCCCCTGGAGGGGCTCAGTCTACGAGCAGTACTTC. Residues: CASSSPWRGSVYEQYF. The chain couples TRBV28 to TRBJ2-7; TRBD2 might be the D (6 bases). V lost 4 bases and J lost 3, with 19 bases in between. Germline CDR1 is MDHEN and CDR2 is SYDVKM. This CDR3 is built from 16 residues.

This clone is classed as medium-sized. The chain links TRBV27 to TRBJ1-6; 8 bases fit TRBD1. V dropped 3 bases and J dropped 6; count of bases not matched to a gene: 1. This CDR3 has 14 residues. CDR1 is MNHEY and CDR2 is SMNVEV in the germline V gene (reference sequence). CDR3 nucleotides: TGTGCCAGCAGTTTTGGACAGGGTAATTCACCCCTCCACTTT. It yields the protein CASSFGQGNSPLHF.

The J gene is TRBJ1-5, the V gene TRBV5-1; tentative D call: TRBD1 (5 bases). Trimming pared 3 bases from V and 7 bases from J, leaving 11 bases between. Germline V gene sequence: CDR1 SGHRS, CDR2 YFSETQ. This CDR3 contains 13 residues. As DNA, the CDR3 is TGCGCCAGCAGCTCCGGGCGGGGGCAGCCCCAGCATTTT. Translated: CASSSGRGQPQHF.

This clone was detected once. The chain carries TRBV6-6 and TRBJ1-1, with a weak D call TRBD1 (6 bases). The CDR3 is 14 amino acids. Deletions cut 7 bases from V and 0 bases from J, with 12 bases between. Germline-derived CDR1 and CDR2 are MNHNY and SVGAGI (reference sequence). DNA of the CDR3: TGTGCCAGCACAGCACGGACAGTGAACACTGAAGCTTTCTTT. Its protein product is CASTARTVNTEAFF.

The V call is TRBV2, the J call TRBJ1-1, with TRBD1 matching over 9 bases. The CDR3 spans 11 residues. J lost 11 bases, V lost 6 bases, and 4 bases had no gene match. Germline CDR1 SNHLY, CDR2 FYNNEI. In nucleotides, the CDR3 is TGTGCCAGCAGCGGACAGGGGAGGGCTTTCTTT. This encodes CASSGQGRAFF.

J is TRBJ1-2 and V is TRBV18; 8 bases agree with TRBD1. Looked up from germline, CDR1 is KGHSH and CDR2 is LQKENI. V trimming: 6 bases; J trimming: 8 bases; junction bases outside the gene matches: 11. There are 14 residues in the CDR3. The CDR3 DNA sequence: TGTGCCAGCTCTTTCGGGACAGGCGGGGAAGGCTACACCTTC. It codes for CASSFGTGGEGYTF.

V gene TRBV7-9 combines with J gene TRBJ2-7, with 7 bases aligning to TRBD1. Germline loops: CDR1 SEHNR, CDR2 FQNEAQ (reference sequence). The trim removed 5 bases at V and 1 base at J, leaving 5 bases unmatched. The CDR3 is made up of 14 amino acids. DNA of the CDR3: TGTGCCAGCAGCCTACCGGGACAGTCCTACGAGCAGTACTTC. It encodes CASSLPGQSYEQYF.

The chain has TRBV18 and TRBJ2-7, with 14 bases identical to TRBD2. Germline V CDR1 and CDR2: KGHSH, LQKENI. The CDR3 contains 17 residues. J gave up 5 bases and V 4 bases, and 10 bases lay outside the gene matches. The CDR3 reads CASSRIRLAGGPNEQYF. In nucleotides, the CDR3 is TGTGCCAGCTCACGGATCCGACTAGCGGGAGGGCCTAACGAGCAGTACTTC.

This clone was seen more than once but under ten times. This rearrangement joins TRBV7-2 to TRBJ2-1; TRBD2 aligns across 8 bases. The germline V gene encodes CDR1 SGHTA and CDR2 FQGNSA. Trimming took 0 bases from V and 6 from J; bases not matched to a gene: 4. This CDR3 spans 15 amino acids. This CDR3 reads CASSLASLAGNEQFF. The CDR3 nucleotides read TGTGCCAGCAGCTTAGCGTCCCTAGCGGGCAATGAGCAGTTCTTC.

V is TRBV10-1 and J is TRBJ1-1, with D perhaps TRBD1 (5 bases). CDR1 is WNHNN, CDR2 SYGVQD, per germline (reference sequence). The V gene lost 4 bases and the J gene lost 4 bases, with 10 bases spanning the gap. The CDR3 has 13 residues. The CDR3 DNA follows: TGCGCCAGCAGTGCTCAGGGTCCCACTGAAGCTTTCTTT. Translating gives CASSAQGPTEAFF.

This chain connects TRBV27 to TRBJ1-4, with D possibly being TRBD1 (6 bases). The CDR3 extends over 16 amino acids. Germline CDR1 reads MNHEY; CDR2 reads SMNVEV (reference sequence). Between the trimmed V and J ends, which lost 5 bases and 5 bases, there was a span of 18 bases. The CDR3 region is CASSIKYRVDNEKLFF. CDR3 DNA sequence: TGTGCCAGCAGTATAAAGTACAGGGTGGACAATGAAAAACTGTTTTTT.

The rearrangement joins TRBV5-6 to TRBJ2-3; weak D call: TRBD2 (6 bases). Trimming cost V 4 bases and J 4 bases, with 16 bases left between them. The germline CDR1 and CDR2 sequences are SGHDT and YYEEEE. The CDR3 runs to 15 residues. The CDR3 DNA sequence: TGTGCCAGCAGCCCGGGGACTTTCTGGGCAGATACGCAGTATTTT. It codes for CASSPGTFWADTQYF.

The gene calls are TRBV5-4 and TRBJ1-1; no clear D. Germline CDR1 SGHNT, CDR2 YYREEE (reference sequence). The CDR3 contains 16 residues. Trimming pared 0 bases from V and 2 bases from J, leaving 14 bases between. The CDR3 reads CASSLGPLQANTEAFF. The CDR3 bases are TGTGCCAGCAGCTTGGGCCCGCTGCAGGCTAACACTGAAGCTTTCTTT. Combining the CDR3 with reference TRBV5-4 and TRBJ1-1 gives the whole variable domain ETGVTQSPTHLIKTRGQQVTLRCSSQSGHNTVSWYQQALGQGPQFIFQYYREEENGRGNFPPRFSGLQFPNYSSELNVNALELDDSALYLCASSLGPLQANTEAFFGQGTRLTVV.